Included here is one T cell receptor beta chain sequence, with context. Antigen unknown. The source of the sample is a study of OX40 agonist ivuxolimab in advanced cancers. Study-wide results and caveats: CD4+ and CD8+ blood T cells expanded clonally by week 6 at 0.1 to 3.0 mg/kg. Part of the nonresponder group also had normalized T-cell clonal expansion that was low.

CDR1 is MNHNS, CDR2 SASEGT, per germline. CDR3 size: 15 residues. The junction had 5 bases not matched to a gene; V was cut back by 7 bases and J by 0 bases. The data were produced by immunoSEQ multiplex PCR, yet TCRdb's version contains in-frame clones alone and is incomplete. This repertoire shows some 46,000 clones, about 80% found once; its top ten account for about 3.9%. The TCR was taken from an adult with an advanced solid tumor such as melanoma, head and neck, liver or kidney cancer. The chain combines TRBV6-1 with TRBJ2-2, with TRBD1 identical over 7 bases. The material was CD4+ or CD8+ T cells sorted from blood, obtained in a trial of the OX40 agonist ivuxolimab. CDR3 sequence (DNA): TGTGCCAGCACCCCGGGACAGCCGAACACCGGGGAGCTGTTTTTT. It is translated as CASTPGQPNTGELFF.